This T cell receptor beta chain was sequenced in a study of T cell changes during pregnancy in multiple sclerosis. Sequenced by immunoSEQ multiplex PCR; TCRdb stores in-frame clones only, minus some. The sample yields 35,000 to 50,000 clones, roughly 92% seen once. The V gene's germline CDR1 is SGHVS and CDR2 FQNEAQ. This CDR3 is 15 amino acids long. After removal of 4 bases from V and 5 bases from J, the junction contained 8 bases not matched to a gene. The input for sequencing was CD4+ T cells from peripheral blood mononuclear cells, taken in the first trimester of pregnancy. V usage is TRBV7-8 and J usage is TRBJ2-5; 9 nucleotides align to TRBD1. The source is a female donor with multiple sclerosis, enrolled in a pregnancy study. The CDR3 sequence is CASSYEQGATETQYF. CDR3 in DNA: TGTGCCAGCAGCTATGAACAGGGGGCGACGGAGACCCAGTACTTC.